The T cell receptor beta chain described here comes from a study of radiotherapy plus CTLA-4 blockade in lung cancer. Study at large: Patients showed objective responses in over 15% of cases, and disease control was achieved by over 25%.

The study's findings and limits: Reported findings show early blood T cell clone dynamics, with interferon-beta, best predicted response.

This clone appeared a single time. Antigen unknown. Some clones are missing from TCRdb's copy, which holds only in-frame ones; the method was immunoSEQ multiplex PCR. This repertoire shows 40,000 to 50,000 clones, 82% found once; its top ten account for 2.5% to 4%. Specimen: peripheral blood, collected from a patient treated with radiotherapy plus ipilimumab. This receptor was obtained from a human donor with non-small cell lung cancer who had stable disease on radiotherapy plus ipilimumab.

The CDR3 loop is CASSEPPTSGSSEQYF. CDR3 sequence (DNA): TGTGCCAGTAGTGAGCCTCCGACTAGCGGGAGTAGCGAGCAGTACTTC. The chain uses TRBV19 and TRBJ2-7; 12 bases align to TRBD2. Germline V gene sequence: CDR1 LNHDA, CDR2 SQIVND (reference sequence). The CDR3 runs to 16 residues. V shed 5 bases and J 6 bases; nucleotides not matched to a gene: 11. Based on the CDR3 plus reference TRBV19 and TRBJ2-7, the full variable domain is DGGITQSPKYLFRKEGQNVTLSCEQNLNHDAMYWYRQDPGQGLRLIYYSQIVNDFQKGDIAEGYSVSREKKESFPLTVTSAQKNPTAFYLCASSEPPTSGSSEQYFGPGTRLTVT.